These 21 T cell receptor beta chains originate from one sample sequenced in a study of regulatory T cells in long-lasting Graves disease. The sample's time point: newly diagnosed GD, antithyroid drugs for less than 3 months. TCR sequences were obtained from RNA taken from PBMCs. The TCR beta library used iRepertoire HTBI primers with Arm-PCR amplification of CDR3. TCRdb reanalysed the multiplex PCR reads using MiXCR and keeps one entry per CDR3 protein. The sample gives under 250,000 distinct CDR3 sequences, roughly 18% of which show up once; about an eighth is in the top ten. This sample was shared with a second study, whose subject was T cells in Graves' hyperthyroidism and ophthalmopathy.

The sequencing here drew on peripheral blood mononuclear cells (PBMCs), taken at new diagnosis, from a patient treated with antithyroid drugs. The receptors shown here come from a woman under 40 with Graves disease.

This clonotype was detected a few times. The chain carries TRBV7-3 and TRBJ2-2, with a weak D call TRBD2 (7 bases). The CDR3 runs to 14 residues. Trimming removed 8 bases at V and 1 base at J, with 11 bases between. Germline CDR1 is SGHTA and CDR2 is FQGTGA. CDR3 nucleotides: TGTGCCAGCGGTAGGGGGGGGAACACCGGGGAGCTGTTTTTT. It translates to CASGRGGNTGELFF.

This clonotype was seen at least ten times. At one boundary the junction diverges from the germline segment, which might be a read error. The chain recombines TRBV27 with TRBJ1-4; perhaps TRBD1 as D (6 bases). The germline V gene has CDR1 MNHEY and CDR2 SMNVEV (reference sequence). The CDR3 has 14 residues. The CDR3 coding sequence is TGTGCCAGCAGCCGCCAGGGGACTAATAAAAAACTGTTTTTT. Encoded protein: CASSRQGTNKKLFF.

The chain is built from TRBV28 and TRBJ2-1; 7 positions agree with TRBD2. The germline V gene encodes CDR1 MDHEN and CDR2 SYDVKM. This CDR3 region has 13 residues. Trimming removed 2 bases from V and 9 bases from J; junction bases left unmatched: 4. The CDR3 DNA is TGTGCCAGCAGTTTAGGGGGGGACGGTGAGCAGTTCTTC. It is translated as CASSLGGDGEQFF.

This clonotype was detected a few times. This chain connects TRBV4-1 to TRBJ2-1; D is possibly TRBD2 (5 bases). Trimming removed 1 base at V and 4 bases at J, with 20 bases between. Looked up from germline, CDR1 is MGHRA and CDR2 is YSYEKL. The CDR3 is made up of 18 amino acids. CDR3 sequence reads: CASSQGGRVRGNYNEQFF. CDR3 nucleotides: TGCGCCAGCAGCCAAGGGGGTAGAGTTAGAGGGAATTACAATGAGCAGTTCTTC.

This rearrangement joins TRBV12-3 or TRBV12-4 to TRBJ2-1, with 9 bases lining up with TRBD1. Trimming removed 6 bases from V and 3 bases from J; junction bases left unmatched: 6. CDR3 length: 15 residues. The CDR3: CASSTGTGNYNEQFF. In DNA, the CDR3 is TGTGCCAGCAGCACTGGGACAGGGAACTACAATGAGCAGTTCTTC.

The J gene is TRBJ2-3, the V gene TRBV20-1, with D possibly matching TRBD2 (5 bases). The V gene lost 5 bases and the J gene lost 0 bases, with 15 bases spanning the gap. From germline, CDR1 is DFQATT and CDR2 SNEGSKA (reference sequence). The CDR3 contains 15 residues. The CDR3 region has the DNA TGCAGTGCTCGGTCCCATAGCGTGAGCACAGATACGCAGTATTTT. This translates into CSARSHSVSTDTQYF.

The V call is TRBV20-1, the J call TRBJ1-5; 7 nucleotides line up with TRBD1. CDR1 is DFQATT, CDR2 SNEGSKA, per germline (reference sequence). With 3 bases clipped from V and 6 bases from J, the junction kept 11 bases outside the gene matches. The CDR3 is 15 residues long. CDR3 sequence: CSARDRQGPSQPQHF. Here the CDR3 DNA reads TGCAGTGCTAGGGACCGACAGGGCCCAAGTCAGCCCCAGCATTTT.

This clonotype was observed many times. The V call is TRBV29-1, the J call TRBJ2-6, with D unclear. This CDR3 is 13 amino acids long. The germline gives CDR1 SQVTM, CDR2 ANQGSEA. V was trimmed by 7 bases and J by 0 bases, leaving 7 bases between them. CDR3 in amino acids: CSGITSGANVLTF. The CDR3 DNA follows: TGCAGCGGTATCACCTCTGGGGCCAACGTCCTGACTTTC. Filled out from reference TRBV29-1 and TRBJ2-6, the complete variable domain reads SAVISQKPSRDICQRGTSLTIQCQVDSQVTMMFWYRQQPGQSLTLIATANQGSEATYESGFVIDKFPISRPNLTFSTLTVSNMSPEDSSIYLCSGITSGANVLTFGAGSRLTVL.

This clonotype appeared a few times. The chain has TRBV6-2 or TRBV6-3 and TRBJ2-7; no definite D call. The CDR3 has 12 amino acids. Trimming took off 10 bases at V and 3 bases at J, with 13 bases between the two ends. Germline lookup yields CDR1 MNHEY and CDR2 SVGEGT. The CDR3 coding sequence is TGTGCCACCCAAAAACCAAACTACGAGCAGTACTTC. Translated: CATQKPNYEQYF.

This clonotype has ten or more counts. This sequence joins TRBV15 and TRBJ1-2; D gene unclear. Trimming shortened V by 8 bases and J by 3 bases, and 13 bases separated the two germline ends. This CDR3 is built from 13 residues. CDR1 and CDR2 from the germline V gene are LNHNV and YYDKDF (reference sequence). DNA for the CDR3: TGTGCCACCCGCCGTCAGGTCGACTATGGCTACACCTTC. As protein: CATRRQVDYGYTF.

This clonotype was found many times. V usage is TRBV27 and J usage is TRBJ2-7; the D gene is possibly TRBD1 (6 bases). Between the trimmed V and J ends, which lost 2 bases and 2 bases, there was a span of 16 bases. Germline CDR1 and CDR2: MNHEY and SMNVEV (reference sequence). CDR3 size: 16 residues. CDR3 residues: CASSLKRDTGAYEQYF. CDR3 bases: TGTGCCAGCAGTTTAAAGAGGGACACGGGCGCCTACGAGCAGTACTTC.

This clonotype was seen many times. The chain joins TRBV7-8 to TRBJ2-7, with a possible D match to TRBD2 (6 bases). The germline CDR1 and CDR2 sequences are SGHVS and FQNEAQ. Trimming stripped 0 bases from V and 7 bases from J, with 10 bases between. The CDR3 spans 13 residues. The CDR3 DNA sequence: TGTGCCAGCAGCTTAGCTCCCCGGGGGGAGCAGTACTTC. Its translation: CASSLAPRGEQYF.

The sample holds many counts of this clonotype. The chain links TRBV19 to TRBJ1-1, with D maybe TRBD1 (6 bases). Germline CDR1 LNHDA, CDR2 SQIVND (reference sequence). With 1 base removed from V and 1 base from J, the gap between germline ends came to 10 bases. The CDR3 extends over 15 amino acids. CDR3 nucleotides: TGTGCCAGTAGTATAGCGGGGGCAGCGAACACTGAAGCTTTCTTT. Translating gives CASSIAGAANTEAFF.

The chain carries TRBV12-3 or TRBV12-4 and TRBJ2-7, with 14 bases lining up with TRBD2. This CDR3 has 18 amino acids. V dropped 5 bases and J dropped 0; count of bases not matched to a gene: 9. As DNA, the CDR3 is TGTGCCAGCAGTGAAATCGGGACTAGCGGGGGTAACTCCTACGAGCAGTACTTC. It is translated as CASSEIGTSGGNSYEQYF.

The table lists this clonotype with many counts. This sequence joins TRBV7-6 and TRBJ2-1; 7 positions match TRBD1. V trimming: 5 bases; J trimming: 8 bases; junction bases outside the gene matches: 3. The CDR3 contains 12 residues. Looked up from germline, CDR1 is SGHVS and CDR2 is FNYEAQ. CDR3 coding DNA: TGTGCCAGCAGCAGGGGGCGGGATGAGCAGTTCTTC. Amino acids: CASSRGRDEQFF. Complete variable domain (other parts from reference TRBV7-6 and TRBJ2-1): GAGVSQSPRYKVTKRGQDVALRCDPISGHVSLYWYRQALGQGPEFLTYFNYEAQQDKSGLPNDRFSAERPEGSISTLTIQRTEQRDSAMYRCASSRGRDEQFFGPGTRLTVL.

At least ten counts were recorded for this clonotype. The chain uses TRBV20-1 and TRBJ2-1, with D unresolved. The CDR3 spans 14 residues. Germline-derived CDR1 and CDR2 are DFQATT and SNEGSKA (reference sequence). V lost 1 base and J 0 bases, leaving 7 bases between the germline ends. For the CDR3, the DNA is TGCAGTGCTAGAGTTGCGTTCTCCTACAATGAGCAGTTCTTC. Amino acid sequence: CSARVAFSYNEQFF.

This clonotype showed up many times. The rearrangement uses TRBV3-1 and TRBJ1-1; D gene uncertain. CDR3 length: 12 amino acids. The V gene's germline CDR1 is LGHDT and CDR2 YNNKEL (reference sequence). The V end lost 0 bases, the J end lost 6 bases, and 5 bases lay between the germline ends. The DNA for the CDR3 is TGTGCCAGCAGCCAAGATTGGGCTGAAGCTTTCTTT. This sequence encodes CASSQDWAEAFF. Full variable domain (missing parts from reference TRBV3-1 and TRBJ1-1): DTAVSQTPKYLVTQMGNDKSIKCEQNLGHDTMYWYKQDSKKFLKIMFSYNNKELIINETVPNRFSPKSPDKAHLNLHINSLELGDSAVYFCASSQDWAEAFFGQGTRLTVV.

This clonotype was picked up many times. The CDR3 bases are TGTGCCAGCAGCTTAATTGCGCAGGGGGGCACCGGGGAGCTGTTTTTT. As protein: CASSLIAQGGTGELFF. V gene TRBV7-2 combines with J gene TRBJ2-2; possible D gene TRBD1, 7 bases. From germline, CDR1 is SGHTA and CDR2 FQGNSA. The V end lost 2 bases, the J end lost 4 bases, and 14 bases lay between the germline ends. The CDR3 is made up of 16 amino acids.

The V gene is TRBV20-1, the J gene TRBJ2-7; D may be TRBD1 or TRBD2 (5 bases each). The CDR3 runs to 15 residues. V gave up 1 base and J gave up 5 bases, with 18 bases separating them. CDR1 is DFQATT, CDR2 SNEGSKA, per germline (reference sequence). The CDR3 protein is CSARAHRGAVHEQYF. The DNA of the CDR3 is TGCAGTGCTAGAGCCCACAGAGGGGCGGTCCACGAGCAGTACTTC.

This clonotype was observed many times. The chain uses TRBV3-1 and TRBJ2-2, with 13 positions matching TRBD2. The junction had 5 bases not matched to a gene; V was cut back by 4 bases and J by 9 bases. Germline CDR1 LGHDT, CDR2 YNNKEL (reference sequence). CDR3 size: 15 residues. The CDR3 protein is CASSRGLAGMRELFF. CDR3 nucleotide sequence: TGTGCCAGCAGCCGGGGACTAGCGGGAATGAGGGAGCTGTTTTTT.

This clonotype was detected ten times or more. The rearrangement uses TRBV16 and TRBJ1-5; perhaps TRBD1 as D (6 bases). CDR1 is KGHSY, CDR2 FQNENV, per germline. The length of the CDR3 is 17 residues. Trimming cost V 4 bases and J 2 bases, with 18 bases left between them. The CDR3 protein is CASSRKPQGEGNQPQHF. As DNA, the CDR3 is TGTGCCAGCAGCCGAAAGCCACAGGGCGAGGGCAATCAGCCCCAGCATTTT.